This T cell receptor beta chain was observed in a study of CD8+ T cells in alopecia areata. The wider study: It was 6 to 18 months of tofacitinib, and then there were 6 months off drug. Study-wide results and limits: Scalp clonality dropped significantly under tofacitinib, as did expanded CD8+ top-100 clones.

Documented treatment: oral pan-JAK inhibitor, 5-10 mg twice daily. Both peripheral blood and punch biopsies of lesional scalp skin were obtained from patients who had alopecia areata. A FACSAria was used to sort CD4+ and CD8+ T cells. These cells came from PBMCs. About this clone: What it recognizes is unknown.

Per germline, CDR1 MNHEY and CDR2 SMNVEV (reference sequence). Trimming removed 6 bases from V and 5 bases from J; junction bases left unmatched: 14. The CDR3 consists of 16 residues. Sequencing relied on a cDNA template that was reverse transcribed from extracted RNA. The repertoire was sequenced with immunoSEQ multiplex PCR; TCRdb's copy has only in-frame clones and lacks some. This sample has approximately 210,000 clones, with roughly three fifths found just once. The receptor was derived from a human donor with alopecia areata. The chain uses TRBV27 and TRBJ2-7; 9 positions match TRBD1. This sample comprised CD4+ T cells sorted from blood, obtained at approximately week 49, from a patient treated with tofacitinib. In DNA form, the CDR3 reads TGTGCCAGCAGGGATTTTACAGGGGGCGCGGGGCACGAGCAGTACTTC. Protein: CASRDFTGGAGHEQYF.